The rows below give T cell receptor beta chains drawn from one sample of a study of blood T cell repertoires in COVID-19. TCRdb's table, derived via immunoSEQ multiplex PCR, lists solely in-frame clones and lacks some. Here the sample spans some 120,000 clones, roughly 90% being singletons. The sequenced sample consisted of peripheral blood. The receptors derive from a human donor with acute or convalescent COVID-19. The donor label of this sample is uncertain. Each CDR3 is given with its conserved first and last residue. The order of the fields is J gene, V gene, clone size, D gene, CDR3 DNA, CDR3 protein. The D gene is left open where the match is weak. Rows may omit the clone size; those that give it use once, few, many or a size class.

j_gene: TRBJ2-7; v_gene: TRBV6-2/TRBV6-3; abundance: NA; d_gene: NA; CDR3nt: TGTGCCAGCAGTTACTTCTTATACGAGCAGTACTTC; CDR3aa: CASSYFLYEQYF
j_gene: TRBJ2-5; v_gene: TRBV6-5; abundance: NA; d_gene: NA; CDR3nt: TGTGCCAGCAGTTACTCGGGCGCAGAAGAGACCCAGTACTTC; CDR3aa: CASSYSGAEETQYF
j_gene: TRBJ1-4; v_gene: TRBV28; abundance: NA; d_gene: TRBD1; CDR3nt: TGTGCCAGCAGCTCAGGACAGGTTAATGAAAAACTGTTTTTT; CDR3aa: CASSSGQVNEKLFF
j_gene: TRBJ1-1; v_gene: TRBV18; abundance: NA; d_gene: TRBD1; CDR3nt: TGTGCCAGCTCAATAACGACAGGGGCGAACACTGAAGCTTTCTTT; CDR3aa: CASSITTGANTEAFF
j_gene: TRBJ2-7; v_gene: TRBV5-5; abundance: few; d_gene: TRBD1; CDR3nt: TGTGCCAGCAGCTTGGAGACAGGGTTCTACGAGCAGTACTTC; CDR3aa: CASSLETGFYEQYF
j_gene: TRBJ1-6; v_gene: TRBV5-1; abundance: NA; d_gene: TRBD1; CDR3nt: TGCGCCAGCAGCTTGGTAGGGACAGGGCCGTATTCACCCCTCCACTTT; CDR3aa: CASSLVGTGPYSPLHF
j_gene: TRBJ2-3; v_gene: TRBV7-2; abundance: NA; d_gene: TRBD2; CDR3nt: TGTGCCAGCAGCCCCCGGAGTAGCGGGGGGTTAGATACGCAGTATTTT; CDR3aa: CASSPRSSGGLDTQYF
j_gene: TRBJ2-3; v_gene: TRBV10-3; abundance: NA; d_gene: TRBD2; CDR3nt: TGTGCCATCAGGGATCTAGCGGGGGGCCCCACAGATACGCAGTATTTT; CDR3aa: CAIRDLAGGPTDTQYF
j_gene: TRBJ1-5; v_gene: TRBV27; abundance: NA; d_gene: NA; CDR3nt: TGTGCCAGCAGTTTAGGGACAAATAGCAATCAGCCCCAGCATTTT; CDR3aa: CASSLGTNSNQPQHF
j_gene: TRBJ2-1; v_gene: TRBV5-1; abundance: NA; d_gene: NA; CDR3nt: TGCGCCAGCAGCTTGGCCGGGGTGGTGGGCAATGAGCAGTTCTTC; CDR3aa: CASSLAGVVGNEQFF
j_gene: TRBJ2-1; v_gene: TRBV28; abundance: NA; d_gene: TRBD2; CDR3nt: TGTGCCAGCAGTTTATGGGAGGGACTAGCGGGAGGGCCATCAGGTACCGAGCAGTTCTTC; CDR3aa: CASSLWEGLAGGPSGTEQFF